The rows below give T cell receptor beta chains drawn from one sample of a study of PD-1 blockade in classical Hodgkin lymphoma. TCRdb's table, derived via immunoSEQ multiplex PCR, lists solely in-frame clones and lacks some. The table records over 15,000 clones, 70% to 85% of them present only once. Sequences were derived from peripheral blood mononuclear cells (PBMCs), sampled at baseline. All receptors come from a human donor with classical Hodgkin lymphoma. Each CDR3 is given with its conserved first and last residue.

v_call	j_call	cdr3_aa
TRBV15	TRBJ1-2	CATSRDRGGYGYTF
TRBV6-6	TRBJ1-5	CASRPGQGAQPQHF
TRBV7-3	TRBJ2-3	CASSSQGTDTQYF
TRBV5-1	TRBJ2-2	CASRPDTTGELFF
TRBV4-1	TRBJ2-1	CASSQETGPRGNEQFF
TRBV6-6	TRBJ2-7	CASSYATLGYEQYF
TRBV18	TRBJ1-1	CASSPRPGPDTEAFF
TRBV6-1	TRBJ2-3	CASNAGTEVTDTQYF
TRBV27	TRBJ2-7	CASSFNHRVSSYEQYF
TRBV19	TRBJ2-7	CASSLGIRGYEQYF
TRBV19	TRBJ2-1	CASRTLAGLYNEQFF
TRBV30	TRBJ1-6	CAWRGQGSLPLHF
TRBV5-4	TRBJ2-7	CASSQGIAGARVGEQYF
TRBV6-5	TRBJ1-2	CAATGIPANYGYTF
TRBV6-5	TRBJ2-2	CASSYQRGLTGELFF
TRBV6-1	TRBJ2-7	CVSSWDSYEQYF
TRBV5-1	TRBJ2-7	CASSLILAGTRYF
TRBV7-2	TRBJ2-1	CASSLNPPPRGYNEQFF
TRBV5-6	TRBJ2-7	CASSLVGEAYEQYF
TRBV18	TRBJ2-5	CASSPFDILETQYF
TRBV13	TRBJ2-5	CASSLRDKETQYF
TRBV2	TRBJ1-6	CASRDRVSNSPLHF
TRBV2	TRBJ2-3	CASRDGLATDTQYF
TRBV11-2	TRBJ2-7	CASSWGQGSSYEQYF
TRBV5-6	TRBJ2-7	CASSLGTAKALYEQYF
TRBV5-4	TRBJ2-3	CASSLEGLHEDTQYF
TRBV7-2	TRBJ1-1	CASSLDLGSSEAFF
TRBV21-1	TRBJ2-7	CASSKKKGDGQASSCFYEQYF
TRBV12-5	TRBJ1-1	CASSTGVVNTEAFF
TRBV6-1	TRBJ1-1	CASSDSGGSTEAFF
TRBV7-2	TRBJ1-1	CASSPLPSGSAEAFF
TRBV6-5	TRBJ1-1	CASSDSRAGDTEAFF
TRBV6-5	TRBJ1-2	CASSLAGGSNYGYTF
TRBV7-2	TRBJ1-2	CASSTTGDYGYTF
TRBV27	TRBJ2-5	CASSADRGIETQYF
TRBV9	TRBJ2-7	CASAPGLDSYEQYF
TRBV15	TRBJ1-2	CATSRDGAGGGYTF
TRBV28	TRBJ2-5	CASSFGPLRGETQYF
TRBV19	TRBJ1-2	CASSTQIYGYTF
TRBV18	TRBJ2-2	CASSPGASATTGELFF
TRBV30	TRBJ1-4	CAWPRIREGEKLFF
TRBV5-6	TRBJ1-2	CASSLGQGARYGYTF
TRBV4-3	TRBJ1-3	CASSQETGNTIYF
TRBV5-4	TRBJ2-3	CASSPDGDSTDTQYF
TRBV6-6	TRBJ1-5	CASRKTGFSNQPQHF
TRBV7-9	TRBJ1-4	CASSPRGRRPYEKLFF
TRBV5-1	TRBJ1-1	CASRGETEAFF
TRBV4-3	TRBJ2-1	CASSPNGGGGEWEQFF